This T cell receptor (beta chain) derives from a study of blood T cell repertoires in COVID-19. Background on the study: In each case, the material was cDNA or gDNA derived from T cells, B-cell-depleted T cells, or PBMCs.

TCRdb's table, derived via immunoSEQ multiplex PCR, lists solely in-frame clones and lacks some. The sample consists of around 250,000 clones, 70% to 90% of them appearing once. The receptor was derived from a woman aged 45-65 years who had been exposed to COVID-19. Sequenced input: PBMCs or T cells enriched from blood (not recorded which).

The CDR3 region is CASSRGLAAYF. The CDR3 DNA is TGTGCCAGCAGCCGGGGACTAGCGGCGTACTTC. The chain is built from TRBV3-1 (or the pseudogene TRBV3-2) and TRBJ2-5; 11 bases are shared with TRBD2. V gave up 4 bases and J gave up 13 bases; unmatched junction bases: 2. The CDR3 consists of 11 residues. Germline lookup yields CDR1 LGHDT and CDR2 YNNKEL (reference sequence).